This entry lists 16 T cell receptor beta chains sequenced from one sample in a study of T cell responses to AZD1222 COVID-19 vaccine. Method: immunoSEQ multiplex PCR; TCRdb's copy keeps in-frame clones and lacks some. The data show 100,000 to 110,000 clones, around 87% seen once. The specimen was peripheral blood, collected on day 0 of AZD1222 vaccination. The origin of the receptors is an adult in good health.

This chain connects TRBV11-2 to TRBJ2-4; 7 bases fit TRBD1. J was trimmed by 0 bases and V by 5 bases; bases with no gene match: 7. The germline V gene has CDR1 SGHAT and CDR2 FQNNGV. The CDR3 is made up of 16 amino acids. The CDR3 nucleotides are TGTGCCAGCAGCCCGGGACAGACGATAGCCAAAAACATTCAGTACTTC. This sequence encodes CASSPGQTIAKNIQYF.

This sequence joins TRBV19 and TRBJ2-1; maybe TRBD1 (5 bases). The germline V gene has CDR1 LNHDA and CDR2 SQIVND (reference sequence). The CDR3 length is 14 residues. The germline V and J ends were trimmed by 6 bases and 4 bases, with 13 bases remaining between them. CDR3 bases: TGTGCCAGTAGAGGGGCCTTTGTGTACAATGAGCAGTTCTTC. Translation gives CASRGAFVYNEQFF.

CDR3 nucleotide sequence: TGCGCCAGCAGCCGGGGACTAGCGGCTACCTCCTACAATGAGCAGTTCTTC. Protein product: CASSRGLAATSYNEQFF. The chain recombines TRBV4-1 with TRBJ2-1, with TRBD2 matching 11 bases. The CDR3 consists of 17 residues. V shed 4 bases, J shed 0 bases, and the junction held 5 bases outside the gene matches. The germline V gene encodes CDR1 MGHRA and CDR2 YSYEKL.

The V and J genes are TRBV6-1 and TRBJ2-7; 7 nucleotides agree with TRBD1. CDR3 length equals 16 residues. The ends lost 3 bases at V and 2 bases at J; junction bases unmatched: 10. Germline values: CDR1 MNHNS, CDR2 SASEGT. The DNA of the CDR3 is TGTGCCAGCAGTGACCGAGGGGCAGGGGGTACCTACGAGCAGTACTTC. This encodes CASSDRGAGGTYEQYF.

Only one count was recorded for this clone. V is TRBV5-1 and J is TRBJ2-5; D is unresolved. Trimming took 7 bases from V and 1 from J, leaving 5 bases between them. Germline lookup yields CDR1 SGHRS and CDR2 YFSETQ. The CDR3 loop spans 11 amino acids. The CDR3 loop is CASQAQETQYF. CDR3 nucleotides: TGCGCCAGCCAAGCCCAAGAGACCCAGTACTTC.

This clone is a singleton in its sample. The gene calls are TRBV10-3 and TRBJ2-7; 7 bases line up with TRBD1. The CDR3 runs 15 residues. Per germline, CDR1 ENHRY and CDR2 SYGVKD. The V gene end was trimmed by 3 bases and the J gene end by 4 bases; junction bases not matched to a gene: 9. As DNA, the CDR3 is TGTGCCATCAGTGAAAAGCGGACAGGATCTTACGAGCAGTACTTC. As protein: CAISEKRTGSYEQYF.

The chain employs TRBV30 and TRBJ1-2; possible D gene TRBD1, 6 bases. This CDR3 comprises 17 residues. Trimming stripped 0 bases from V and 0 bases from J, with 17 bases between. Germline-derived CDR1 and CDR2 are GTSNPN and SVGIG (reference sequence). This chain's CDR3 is CAWSVMLGGKANYGYTF. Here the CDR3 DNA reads TGTGCCTGGAGTGTAATGTTAGGGGGAAAGGCTAACTATGGCTACACCTTC.

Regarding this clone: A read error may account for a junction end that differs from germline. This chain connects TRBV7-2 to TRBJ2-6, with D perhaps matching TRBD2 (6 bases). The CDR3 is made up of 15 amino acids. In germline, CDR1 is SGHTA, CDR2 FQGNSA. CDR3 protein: CASSVAATGANVLTF. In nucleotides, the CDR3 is TGTGCCAGCAGCGTAGCGGCAACTGGGGCCAACGTCCTGACTTTC.

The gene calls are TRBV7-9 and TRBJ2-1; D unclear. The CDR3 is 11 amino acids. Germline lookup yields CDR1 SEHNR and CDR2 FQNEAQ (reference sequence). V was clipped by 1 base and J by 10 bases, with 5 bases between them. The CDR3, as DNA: TGTGCCAGCAGCTTAGTTGGAGAGCAGTTCTTC. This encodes CASSLVGEQFF. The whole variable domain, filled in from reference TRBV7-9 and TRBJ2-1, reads DTGVSQNPRHKITKRGQNVTFRCDPISEHNRLYWYRQTLGQGPEFLTYFQNEAQLEKSRLLSDRFSAERPKGSFSTLEIQRTEQGDSAMYLCASSLVGEQFFGPGTRLTVL.

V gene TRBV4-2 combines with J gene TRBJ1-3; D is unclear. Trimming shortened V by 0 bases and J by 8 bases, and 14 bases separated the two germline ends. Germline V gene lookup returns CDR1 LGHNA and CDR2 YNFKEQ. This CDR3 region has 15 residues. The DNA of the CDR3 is TGTGCCAGCAGCCAAGAACACAGACAAGGTGACACCATATATTTT. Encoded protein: CASSQEHRQGDTIYF.

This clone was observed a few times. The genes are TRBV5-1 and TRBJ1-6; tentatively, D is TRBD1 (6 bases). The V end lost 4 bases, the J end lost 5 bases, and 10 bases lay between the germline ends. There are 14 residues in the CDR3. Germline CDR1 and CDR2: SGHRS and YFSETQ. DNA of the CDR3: TGCGCCAGCAGCCGGACAGATAATAATTCACCCCTCCACTTT. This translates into CASSRTDNNSPLHF.

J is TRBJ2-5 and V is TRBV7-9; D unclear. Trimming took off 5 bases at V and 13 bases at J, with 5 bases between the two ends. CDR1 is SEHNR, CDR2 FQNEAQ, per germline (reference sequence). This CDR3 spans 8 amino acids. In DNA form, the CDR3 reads TGTGCCAGCAGCCCCCGGTACTTC. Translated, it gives CASSPRYF.

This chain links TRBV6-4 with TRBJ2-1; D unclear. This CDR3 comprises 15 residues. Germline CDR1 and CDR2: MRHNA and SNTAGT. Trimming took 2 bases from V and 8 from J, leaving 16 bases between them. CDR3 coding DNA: TGTGCCAGCAGTGACAGGCCCCTACCTACCGATGAGCAGTTCTTC. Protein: CASSDRPLPTDEQFF.

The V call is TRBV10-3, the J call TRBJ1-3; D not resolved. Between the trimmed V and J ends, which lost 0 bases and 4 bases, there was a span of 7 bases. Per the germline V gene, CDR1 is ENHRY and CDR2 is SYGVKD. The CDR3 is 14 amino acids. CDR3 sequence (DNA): TGTGCCATCAGTGAGTCCTCTCGGGGAAACACCATATATTTT. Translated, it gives CAISESSRGNTIYF.

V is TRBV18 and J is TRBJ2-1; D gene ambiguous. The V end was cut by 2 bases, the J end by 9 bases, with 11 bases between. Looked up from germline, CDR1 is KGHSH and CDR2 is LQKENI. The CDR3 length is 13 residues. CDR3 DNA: TGTGCCAGCTCACCAAATTTGGAAGGTGAGCAGTTCTTC. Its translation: CASSPNLEGEQFF.

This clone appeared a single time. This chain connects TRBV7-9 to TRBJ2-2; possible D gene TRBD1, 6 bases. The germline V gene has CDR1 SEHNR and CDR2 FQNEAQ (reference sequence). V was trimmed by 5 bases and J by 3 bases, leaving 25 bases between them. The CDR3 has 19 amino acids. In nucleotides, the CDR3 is TGTGCCAGCAGCCGCTACTCCTTTACAGGGCGTGGGGACACCGGGGAGCTGTTTTTT. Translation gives CASSRYSFTGRGDTGELFF.